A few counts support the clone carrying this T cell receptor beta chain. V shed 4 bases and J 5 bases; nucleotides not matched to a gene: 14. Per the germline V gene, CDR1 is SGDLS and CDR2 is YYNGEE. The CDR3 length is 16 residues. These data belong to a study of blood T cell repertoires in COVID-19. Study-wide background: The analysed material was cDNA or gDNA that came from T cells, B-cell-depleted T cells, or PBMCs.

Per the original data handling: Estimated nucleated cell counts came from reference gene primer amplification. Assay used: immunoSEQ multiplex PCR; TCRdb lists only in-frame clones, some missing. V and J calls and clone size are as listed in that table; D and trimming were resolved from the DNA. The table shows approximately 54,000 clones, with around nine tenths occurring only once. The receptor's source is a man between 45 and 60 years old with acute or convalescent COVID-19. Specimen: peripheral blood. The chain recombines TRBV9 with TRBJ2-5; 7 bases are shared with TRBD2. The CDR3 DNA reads TGTGCCAGCAGCCCCTTGGGTGGGAGGGCGATGGAGACCCAGTACTTC. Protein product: CASSPLGGRAMETQYF. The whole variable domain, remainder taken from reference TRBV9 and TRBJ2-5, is DSGVTQTPKHLITATGQRVTLRCSPRSGDLSVYWYQQSLDQGLQFLIQYYNGEERAKGNILERFSAQQFPDLHSELNLSSLELGDSALYFCASSPLGGRAMETQYFGPGTRLLVL.